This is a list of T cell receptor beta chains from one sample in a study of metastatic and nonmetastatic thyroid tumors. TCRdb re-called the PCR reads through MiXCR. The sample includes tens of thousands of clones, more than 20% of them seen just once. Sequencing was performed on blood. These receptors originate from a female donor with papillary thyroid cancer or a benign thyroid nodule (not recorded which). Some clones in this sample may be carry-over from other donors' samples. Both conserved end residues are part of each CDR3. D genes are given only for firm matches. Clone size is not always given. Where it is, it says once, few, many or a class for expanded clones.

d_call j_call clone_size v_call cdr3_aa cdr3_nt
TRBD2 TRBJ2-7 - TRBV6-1 CASSPGLADYEQYF TGTGCCAGCAGCCCGGGACTAGCGGATTACGAGCAGTACTTC
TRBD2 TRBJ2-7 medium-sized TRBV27 CASRLKGTSGRAYEQYF TGTGCCAGCAGGCTTAAGGGGACTAGCGGGAGGGCCTACGAGCAGTACTTC
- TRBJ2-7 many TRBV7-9 CASSLVVAEQYF TGTGCCAGCAGCTTAGTCGTTGCCGAGCAGTACTTC
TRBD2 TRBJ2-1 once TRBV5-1 CASGSGLAASYNEQFF TGCGCCAGCGGCTCAGGACTAGCGGCTTCCTACAATGAGCAGTTCTTC
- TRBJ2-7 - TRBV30 CAWSQRGSEQYF TGTGCCTGGAGCCAGAGGGGGAGCGAGCAGTACTTC
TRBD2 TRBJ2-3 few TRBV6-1 CASSAAGLEGGDTQYF TGTGCCAGCAGTGCAGCGGGACTAGAGGGGGGAGATACGCAGTATTTT
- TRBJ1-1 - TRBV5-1 CASSLGRNTEAFF TGCGCCAGCAGCTTGGGGAGGAACACTGAAGCTTTCTTT
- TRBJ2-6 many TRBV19 CASSINEPGANVLTF TGTGCCAGTAGTATAAATGAACCTGGGGCCAACGTCCTGACTTTC
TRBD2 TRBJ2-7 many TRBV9 CASSVGTSGTSEQYF TGTGCCAGCAGCGTGGGGACTAGCGGGACCTCAGAGCAGTACTTC
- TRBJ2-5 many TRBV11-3 CASSLGRVLQETQYF TGTGCCAGCAGCTTAGGGCGGGTTTTACAAGAGACCCAGTACTTC
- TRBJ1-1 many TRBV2 CASRTYMNTEAFF TGTGCCAGCAGGACATACATGAACACTGAAGCTTTCTTT
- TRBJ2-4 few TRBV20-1 CSAGKGSFDKNIQYF TGCAGTGCCGGAAAGGGTAGCTTTGACAAAAACATTCAGTACTTC
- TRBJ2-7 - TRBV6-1 CASRPRGSIKQYF TGTGCCAGCAGACCCAGGGGTTCGATCAAGCAGTACTTC
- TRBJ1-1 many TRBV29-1 CSVSGGAFGEAFF TGCAGCGTTTCGGGGGGGGCGTTTGGTGAAGCTTTCTTT
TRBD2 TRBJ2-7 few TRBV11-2 CASSPLRSSAGTSDEQYF TGTGCCAGCAGCCCACTAAGGTCATCGGCCGGGACTAGCGACGAGCAGTACTTC
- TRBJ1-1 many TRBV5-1 CASSVAMNTEAFF TGCGCCAGCAGCGTAGCGATGAACACTGAAGCTTTCTTT
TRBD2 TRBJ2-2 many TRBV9 CASSPSGGNTGELFF TGTGCCAGCAGCCCTAGCGGGGGGAACACCGGGGAGCTGTTTTTT
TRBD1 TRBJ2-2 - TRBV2 CASRDSGQGSFGELFF TGTGCCAGCAGAGACTCCGGACAGGGGAGTTTCGGGGAGCTGTTTTTT
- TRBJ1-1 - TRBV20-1 CSARDAVNTEAFF TGCAGTGCTAGAGATGCAGTGAACACTGAAGCTTTCTTT
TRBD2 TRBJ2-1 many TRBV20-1 CSASPSGYYNEQFF TGCAGTGCTAGTCCTAGCGGTTACTACAATGAGCAGTTCTTC
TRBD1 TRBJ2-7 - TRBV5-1 CASSPGDRDSYEQYF TGCGCCAGCAGCCCGGGGGACAGGGATTCCTACGAGCAGTACTTC
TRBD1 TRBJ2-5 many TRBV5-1 CASSFGQGETQYF TGCGCCAGCAGCTTCGGACAGGGAGAGACCCAGTACTTC
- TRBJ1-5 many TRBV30 CAWSVGGDQPQHF TGTGCCTGGAGTGTGGGGGGCGATCAGCCCCAGCATTTT
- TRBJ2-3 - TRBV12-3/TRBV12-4 CASSLVASGRGTDTQYF TGTGCCAGCAGTTTAGTTGCTAGCGGTAGGGGGACAGATACGCAGTATTTT
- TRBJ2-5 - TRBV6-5 CASSYDLRWETQYF TGTGCCAGCAGTTACGACCTACGTTGGGAGACCCAGTACTTC
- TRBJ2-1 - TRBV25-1 CASSEYGTGQHEQFF TGTGCCAGCAGTGAATATGGGACGGGCCAACATGAGCAGTTCTTC
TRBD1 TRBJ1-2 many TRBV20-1 CSAPDPGGDYGYTF TGCAGTGCTCCCGATCCAGGGGGGGACTATGGCTACACCTTC
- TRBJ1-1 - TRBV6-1 CASSLSSVSGRTESFF TGTGCCAGCAGCCTGTCTTCGGTATCAGGGAGGACTGAATCTTTCTTT
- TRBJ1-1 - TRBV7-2 CASRPPQGANTEAFF TGTGCCAGCAGGCCCCCACAGGGAGCGAACACTGAAGCTTTCTTT
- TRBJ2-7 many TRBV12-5 CASRALREQYF TGTGCTAGTCGGGCCTTGAGGGAGCAGTACTTC
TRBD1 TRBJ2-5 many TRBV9 CASSGGTGKTQYF TGTGCCAGCAGCGGAGGGACAGGAAAGACCCAGTACTTC
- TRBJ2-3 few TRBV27 CASRTGAVDTQYF TGTGCCAGCAGAACAGGAGCGGTAGATACGCAGTATTTT
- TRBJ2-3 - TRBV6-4 CASSARGGGTSTDTQYF TGTGCCAGCAGTGCTAGGGGGGGAGGGACTAGCACAGATACGCAGTATTTT
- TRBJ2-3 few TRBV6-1 CASRSWSAYVGWYF TGTGCCAGCAGGTCCTGGTCTGCCTATGTCGGATGGTATTTT
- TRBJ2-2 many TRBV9 CATADRNTGELFF TGTGCCACTGCAGACCGGAACACCGGGGAGCTGTTTTTT
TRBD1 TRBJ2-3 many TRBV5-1 CASSSDRAQQGNRPGTDTQYF TGCGCCAGCAGCTCCGACAGGGCCCAACAAGGAAACCGCCCAGGCACAGATACGCAGTATTTT
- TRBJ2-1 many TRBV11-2 CASSLGPSNEQFF TGTGCCAGCAGCTTAGGCCCCTCCAATGAGCAGTTCTTC
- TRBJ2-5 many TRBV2 CASSEQANKRSTQYF TGTGCCAGCAGCGAACAGGCTAACAAGAGATCGACCCAGTACTTC
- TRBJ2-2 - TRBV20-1 CSTRDTLRGNTGELFF TGCAGTACTAGAGATACACTGCGCGGGAACACCGGGGAGCTGTTTTTT
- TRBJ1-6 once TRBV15 CATSRAPDMGHKNSPLHF TGTGCCACCAGCAGAGCCCCGGACATGGGGCATAAGAATTCACCCCTCCACTTT
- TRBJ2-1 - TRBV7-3 CASSLNNEQFF TGTGCCAGCAGCTTAAACAATGAGCAGTTCTTC
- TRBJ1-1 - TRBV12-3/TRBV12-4 CASSLRGRWNTEAFF TGTGCCAGCAGTTTGAGAGGCAGATGGAACACTGAAGCTTTCTTT
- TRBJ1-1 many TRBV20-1 CSARDLGGLLRDTEAFF TGCAGTGCTAGAGATCTAGGCGGCCTATTGCGGGACACTGAAGCTTTCTTT
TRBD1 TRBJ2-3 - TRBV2 CASRQDRRTTDTQYF TGTGCCAGCAGGCAGGACAGGAGAACCACAGATACGCAGTATTTT
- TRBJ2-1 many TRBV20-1 CSAPKTGTPYNEQFF TGCAGTGCTCCAAAAACAGGGACCCCCTACAATGAGCAGTTCTTC
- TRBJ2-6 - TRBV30 CACKGHPSSGANVLTF TGTGCCTGTAAGGGGCACCCTAGCTCTGGGGCCAACGTCCTGACTTTC
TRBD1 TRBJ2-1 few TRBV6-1 CASSLTGTAYNEQFF TGTGCCAGCAGTTTAACCGGGACAGCGTACAATGAGCAGTTCTTC
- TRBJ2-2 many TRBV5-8 CASSLLGPSTGELFF TGTGCCAGCAGCTTGTTGGGCCCTAGCACCGGGGAGCTGTTTTTT
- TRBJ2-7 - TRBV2 CASSEEQPAYEQYF TGTGCCAGCAGTGAAGAACAGCCGGCCTACGAGCAGTACTTC
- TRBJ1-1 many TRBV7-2 CASSLAGRGTEAFF TGTGCCAGCAGCTTAGCAGGCAGGGGTACTGAAGCTTTCTTT
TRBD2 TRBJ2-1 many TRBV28 CASREGLVPYNEQFF TGTGCCAGCAGGGAGGGACTAGTACCCTACAATGAGCAGTTCTTC
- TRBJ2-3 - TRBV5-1 CASAAVEVDTQYF TGCGCCAGCGCAGCGGTAGAGGTAGATACGCAGTATTTT
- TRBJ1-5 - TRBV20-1 CSATDGRNNQPQHF TGCAGTGCAACGGACGGGAGGAACAATCAGCCCCAGCATTTT